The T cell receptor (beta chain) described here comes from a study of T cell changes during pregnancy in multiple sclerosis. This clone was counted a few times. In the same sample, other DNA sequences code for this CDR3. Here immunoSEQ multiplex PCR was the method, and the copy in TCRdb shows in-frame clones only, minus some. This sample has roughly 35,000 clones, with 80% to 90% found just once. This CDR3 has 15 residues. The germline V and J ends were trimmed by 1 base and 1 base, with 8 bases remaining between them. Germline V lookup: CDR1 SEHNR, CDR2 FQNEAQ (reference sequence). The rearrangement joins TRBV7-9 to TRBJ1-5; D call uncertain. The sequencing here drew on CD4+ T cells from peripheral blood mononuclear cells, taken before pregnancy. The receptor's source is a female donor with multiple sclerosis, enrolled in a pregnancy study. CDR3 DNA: TGTGCCAGCAGCTTAGGGGCGGGGAGCAATCAGCCCCAGCATTTT. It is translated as CASSLGAGSNQPQHF.